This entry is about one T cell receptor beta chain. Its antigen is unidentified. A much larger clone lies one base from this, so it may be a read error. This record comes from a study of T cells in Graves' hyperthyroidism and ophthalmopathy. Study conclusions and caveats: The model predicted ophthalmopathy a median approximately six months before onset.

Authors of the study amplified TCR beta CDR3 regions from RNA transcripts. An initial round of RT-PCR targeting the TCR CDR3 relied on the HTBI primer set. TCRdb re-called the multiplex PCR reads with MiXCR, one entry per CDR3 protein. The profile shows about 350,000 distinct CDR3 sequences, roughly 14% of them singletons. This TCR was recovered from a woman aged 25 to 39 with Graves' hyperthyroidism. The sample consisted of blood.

CDR3 sequence: CASSERWADTRYF. In DNA form, the CDR3 reads TGTGCCAGCAGTGAAAGGTGGGCAGATACGCGGTATTTT. The gene calls are TRBV6-1 and TRBJ2-3; D is undetermined. CDR3 length: 13 residues. CDR1 is MNHNS and CDR2 is SASEGT in the germline V gene.